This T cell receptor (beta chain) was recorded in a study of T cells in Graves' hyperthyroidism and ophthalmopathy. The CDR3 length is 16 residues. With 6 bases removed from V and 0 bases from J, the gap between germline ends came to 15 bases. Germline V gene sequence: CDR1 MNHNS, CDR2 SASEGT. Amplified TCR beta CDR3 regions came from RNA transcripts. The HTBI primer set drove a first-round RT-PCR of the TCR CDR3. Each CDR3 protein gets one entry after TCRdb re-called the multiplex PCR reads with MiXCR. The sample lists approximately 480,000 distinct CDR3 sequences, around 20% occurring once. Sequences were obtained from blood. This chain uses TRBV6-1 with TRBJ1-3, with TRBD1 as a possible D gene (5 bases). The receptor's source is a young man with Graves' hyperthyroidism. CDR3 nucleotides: TGTGCCAGCAGACCCCCCGGGAGGGGCTCTGGAAACACCATATATTTT. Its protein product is CASRPPGRGSGNTIYF.